Listed here are 2 T cell receptor beta chains from one sample, sequenced in a study of OX40 agonist ivuxolimab in advanced cancers. Assay used: immunoSEQ multiplex PCR; TCRdb lists only in-frame clones, some missing. The sample records 65,000 to 80,000 clones, about 89% being singletons. Source: CD4+ or CD8+ T cells sorted from blood, taken in a trial of the OX40 agonist ivuxolimab. The source of these receptors is an adult with an advanced solid tumor such as melanoma, head and neck, liver or kidney cancer.

V gene TRBV27 combines with J gene TRBJ2-7, with TRBD2 matching over 10 bases. Germline V gives CDR1 MNHEY, CDR2 SMNVEV (reference sequence). Trimming took 5 bases from V and 4 from J; bases not matched to a gene: 5. CDR3 length: 14 amino acids. The CDR3 region has the DNA TGTGCCAGCAGTCGCTCTAGCGGGAGTTACGAGCAGTACTTC. Translating gives CASSRSSGSYEQYF.

J is TRBJ2-5 and V is TRBV7-9; 10 bases fit TRBD2. V was pared by 3 bases and J by 5 bases, with 9 bases of the junction left unmatched. Germline V gene lookup returns CDR1 SEHNR and CDR2 FQNEAQ (reference sequence). The CDR3 spans 16 residues. CDR3 protein: CASSLGLAGVRETQYF. The CDR3 coding sequence is TGTGCCAGCAGCTTGGGGCTAGCGGGAGTAAGGGAGACCCAGTACTTC. The whole variable domain, remainder taken from reference TRBV7-9 and TRBJ2-5, is DTGVSQNPRHKITKRGQNVTFRCDPISEHNRLYWYRQTLGQGPEFLTYFQNEAQLEKSRLLSDRFSAERPKGSFSTLEIQRTEQGDSAMYLCASSLGLAGVRETQYFGPGTRLLVL.